The 26 T cell receptor beta chains listed next were all sequenced from one sample in a study of shared clonotypes between healthy human individuals. Terminally differentiated effector memory CD45RA+ cells were excluded by CCR7 positive selection of CD45RO-negative cells. Here immunoSEQ multiplex PCR was the method, and the copy in TCRdb shows in-frame clones only, minus some. The sample yields some 2,100,000 clones, approximately 94% seen once. Sequencing was carried out using naive CD8+ T cells from PBMCs. These receptors all stem from a man aged 18 to 30 in good health. Some clones in this sample may be carry-over from other donors' samples.

The chain recombines TRBV18 with TRBJ2-7; 10 bases fit TRBD2. The CDR3 spans 16 residues. The germline gives CDR1 KGHSH, CDR2 LQKENI. V shed 0 bases, J shed 10 bases, and the junction held 12 bases outside the gene matches. The CDR3: CASSPPFPTSGLPQYF. CDR3 bases: TGTGCCAGCTCACCACCGTTTCCGACTAGCGGGCTTCCCCAGTACTTC. Full variable domain (remainder filled in from reference TRBV18 and TRBJ2-7): NAGVMQNPRHLVRRRGQEARLRCSPMKGHSHVYWYRQLPEEGLKFMVYLQKENIIDESGMPKERFSAEFPKEGPSILRIQQVVRGDSAAYFCASSPPFPTSGLPQYFGPGTRLTVT.

The chain couples TRBV7-9 to TRBJ1-2; D is uncertain. The germline V gene has CDR1 SEHNR and CDR2 FQNEAQ (reference sequence). V was shortened by 1 base and J by 5 bases, with 11 bases between the two germline ends. The length of the CDR3 is 14 residues. The CDR3 reads CASSLDYSQYGYTF. The CDR3 DNA is TGTGCCAGCAGCTTAGATTACAGTCAATATGGCTACACCTTC.

In regard to this clone: At the DNA level, this CDR3 is encoded by other sequences in the same sample as well. V gene TRBV28 combines with J gene TRBJ1-4; 8 positions agree with TRBD1. The CDR3 covers 14 residues. The V segment lost 2 bases and the J segment 7 bases; nucleotides outside the gene matches: 3. Germline CDR1 MDHEN, CDR2 SYDVKM. This chain's CDR3 is CASSLQGAGEKLFF. In DNA form, the CDR3 reads TGTGCCAGCAGTTTACAGGGGGCAGGTGAAAAACTGTTTTTT.

The chain recombines TRBV6-5 with TRBJ1-5, with a tentative D call TRBD1 (5 bases). Germline V CDR1 and CDR2: MNHEY, SVGAGI. CDR3 length equals 15 residues. Trimming left V 0 bases short and J 4 bases short, with 10 bases between. The DNA for the CDR3 is TGTGCCAGCAGTTACTCGGGTCAGGGAAATCAGCCCCAGCATTTT. Protein sequence: CASSYSGQGNQPQHF.

The chain carries TRBV25-1 and TRBJ2-1; 7 positions match TRBD2. The J segment lost 6 bases and the V segment lost 2 bases, leaving 10 bases of the junction unmatched. From germline, CDR1 is MGHDK and CDR2 SYGVNS. The CDR3 is 16 amino acids. The CDR3 nucleotides read TGTGCCAGCAGTGAAGCGCCTGGCGGGAGACTCAATGAGCAGTTCTTC. It is translated as CASSEAPGGRLNEQFF.

This chain links TRBV27 with TRBJ2-7; 10 positions agree with TRBD2. From germline, CDR1 is MNHEY and CDR2 SMNVEV (reference sequence). V gave up 4 bases and J gave up 6 bases; unmatched junction bases: 9. The CDR3 consists of 15 residues. The CDR3 nucleotides are TGTGCCAGCAGTTCCCTCCTAGCGGGAGATAGCGAGCAGTACTTC. Amino acid sequence: CASSSLLAGDSEQYF.

V gene TRBV18 combines with J gene TRBJ1-2; maybe TRBD1 (5 bases). Germline loops: CDR1 KGHSH, CDR2 LQKENI. The CDR3 covers 19 residues. The V end lost 6 bases, the J end lost 3 bases, and 29 bases lay between the germline ends. CDR3 coding DNA: TGTGCCAGCTCCCCTAACCGGGGGGTTGGTACGGATTCGGACTATGGCTACACCTTC. Translation: CASSPNRGVGTDSDYGYTF.

About this clone: Other DNA sequences of this sample code for an identical CDR3. The chain combines TRBV27 with TRBJ1-2; 7 nucleotides line up with TRBD1. Germline loops: CDR1 MNHEY, CDR2 SMNVEV (reference sequence). With V trimmed by 6 bases and J by 4 bases, 5 bases remained unmatched. This CDR3 is built from 13 residues. The CDR3 nucleotides are TGTGCCAGCAGCCTGGGACAGACCTATGGCTACACCTTC. Translation gives CASSLGQTYGYTF.

The sample holds one count of this clone. This rearrangement joins TRBV2 to TRBJ1-1, with 9 bases fitting TRBD1. Germline V CDR1 and CDR2: SNHLY, FYNNEI. There are 13 residues in the CDR3. V was clipped by 9 bases and J by 5 bases; unmatched bases: 7. In nucleotides, the CDR3 is TGTGCCAGTCAACAGGGGGCGAAGACTGAAGCTTTCTTT. Protein sequence: CASQQGAKTEAFF.

The J gene is TRBJ2-1, the V gene TRBV9, with D tentatively TRBD1 (5 bases). V lost 3 bases and J lost 8, with 15 bases in between. CDR3 length equals 14 residues. Germline assignment: CDR1 SGDLS and CDR2 YYNGEE. The CDR3 DNA reads TGTGCCAGCAGCGGGCCCCGGGCCAGGGATGAGCAGTTCTTC. Residues: CASSGPRARDEQFF. Full variable domain (remainder filled in from reference TRBV9 and TRBJ2-1): DSGVTQTPKHLITATGQRVTLRCSPRSGDLSVYWYQQSLDQGLQFLIQYYNGEERAKGNILERFSAQQFPDLHSELNLSSLELGDSALYFCASSGPRARDEQFFGPGTRLTVL.

The V call is TRBV7-9, the J call TRBJ1-3; D might be TRBD1 (6 bases). V lost 0 bases, J lost 12 bases, and 15 bases lay in between. Germline V gene lookup returns CDR1 SEHNR and CDR2 FQNEAQ (reference sequence). CDR3 size: 14 residues. The CDR3 DNA follows: TGTGCCAGCAGCTTAGCTGGACAGCCGTACGACATATATTTT. The encoded protein is CASSLAGQPYDIYF.

The rearrangement links TRBV19 to TRBJ2-3, with TRBD2 identical over 9 bases. The CDR3 spans 17 residues. Germline trimming cut 0 bases from V and 2 bases from J; bases unmatched to any gene: 6. Germline CDR1 is LNHDA and CDR2 is SQIVND (reference sequence). For the CDR3, the DNA is TGTGCCAGTAGTATAGAGAGCCTAGCGGGAAACACAGATACGCAGTATTTT. Encoded protein: CASSIESLAGNTDTQYF.

The chain is built from TRBV14 and TRBJ2-2, with 7 bases identical to TRBD1. V lost 8 bases to trimming and J lost 6 bases; unmatched junction nucleotides: 12. CDR1 is SGHDN and CDR2 is FVKESK in the germline V gene. This CDR3 has 15 amino acids. The CDR3 sequence is CASAVGAGGSGELFF. CDR3 DNA: TGTGCCAGCGCCGTAGGGGCAGGGGGTTCCGGGGAGCTGTTTTTT.

The gene calls are TRBV4-1 and TRBJ2-7; tentative D call: TRBD1 (6 bases). The V end lost 1 base, the J end lost 4 bases, and 11 bases lay between the germline ends. The V gene's germline CDR1 is MGHRA and CDR2 YSYEKL. There are 14 residues in the CDR3. The CDR3 protein is CASSQVQGWYEQYF. The DNA for the CDR3 is TGCGCCAGCAGCCAAGTCCAGGGGTGGTACGAGCAGTACTTC.

V and J are TRBV30 and TRBJ2-5; 7 nucleotides line up with TRBD1. Germline V lookup: CDR1 GTSNPN, CDR2 SVGIG (reference sequence). CDR3 size: 13 residues. The V and J ends lost 2 bases and 4 bases, in that order; junction bases with no gene match: 4. Here the CDR3 DNA reads TGTGCCTGGAGTCTAACAGGGGTAGAGACCCAGTACTTC. It codes for CAWSLTGVETQYF. Based on the CDR3 plus reference TRBV30 and TRBJ2-5, the full variable domain is SQTIHQWPATLVQPVGSPLSLECTVEGTSNPNLYWYRQAAGRGLQLLFYSVGIGQISSEVPQNLSASRPQDRQFILSSKKLLLSDSGFYLCAWSLTGVETQYFGPGTRLLVL.

The chain uses TRBV28 and TRBJ2-1; 7 bases are shared with TRBD2. The V segment lost 5 bases and the J segment 4 bases; nucleotides outside the gene matches: 14. From germline, CDR1 is MDHEN and CDR2 SYDVKM. The CDR3 totals 17 residues. CDR3 sequence reads: CASSTTVGSGEYNEQFF. DNA of the CDR3: TGTGCCAGCAGTACGACCGTGGGCAGCGGGGAATACAATGAGCAGTTCTTC.

The gene calls are TRBV2 and TRBJ1-5; 9 nucleotides agree with TRBD1. The CDR3 has 15 amino acids. Germline loops: CDR1 SNHLY, CDR2 FYNNEI. Trimming at V came to 8 bases and at J to 3 bases, leaving 8 bases not matched to a gene. The CDR3 protein is CASRQGGQTNQPQHF. CDR3 nucleotide sequence: TGTGCCAGCCGACAGGGGGGCCAGACCAATCAGCCCCAGCATTTT.

This clone has only a few counts. Other DNA variants within this sample encode the same CDR3. The rearrangement joins TRBV7-9 to TRBJ1-1, with 10 bases identical to TRBD1. V was clipped by 5 bases and J by 5 bases; unmatched bases: 2. The CDR3 totals 13 residues. The germline V gene encodes CDR1 SEHNR and CDR2 FQNEAQ (reference sequence). The CDR3 region is CASSRTGGTEAFF. CDR3 coding DNA: TGTGCCAGCAGCCGGACAGGGGGAACTGAAGCTTTCTTT.

This clone was counted a single time. V is TRBV6-5 and J is TRBJ2-7; D is perhaps TRBD2 (6 bases). Trimming took off 6 bases at V and 4 bases at J, with 19 bases between the two ends. Germline V gene sequence: CDR1 MNHEY, CDR2 SVGAGI. There are 15 residues in the CDR3. The CDR3 loop reads CASSPLAGSWYEQYF. The CDR3 DNA reads TGTGCCAGCAGCCCACTAGCAGGGAGTTGGTACGAGCAGTACTTC.

The V call is TRBV12-5, the J call TRBJ2-7, with D uncertain. The CDR3 covers 12 residues. The germline gives CDR1 LGHNT, CDR2 FRNRAP. The V end lost 1 base, the J end lost 4 bases, and 5 bases lay between the germline ends. The CDR3 DNA follows: TGTGCTAGTGGTTTGGGAATATACGAGCAGTACTTC. Translating it yields CASGLGIYEQYF.

This sequence joins TRBV5-1 and TRBJ2-7; D possibly uses TRBD1 or TRBD2 (5 bases each). Trimming removed 3 bases at V and 4 bases at J, with 14 bases between. The CDR3 contains 14 residues. The germline gives CDR1 SGHRS, CDR2 YFSETQ. The CDR3, as DNA: TGCGCCAGCAGCTACAGTGGGGGTTCTTACGAGCAGTACTTC. Translation gives CASSYSGGSYEQYF.

The chain uses TRBV28 and TRBJ1-5, with D possibly being TRBD1 (6 bases). CDR3 length: 15 residues. Germline values: CDR1 MDHEN, CDR2 SYDVKM. The V end lost 7 bases, the J end lost 1 base, and 14 bases lay between the germline ends. The CDR3 region is CASNPWQGSNQPQHF. The CDR3 DNA is TGTGCCAGCAACCCGTGGCAGGGGAGCAATCAGCCCCAGCATTTT.

This clone appeared a few times. The chain couples TRBV2 to TRBJ1-3; D unclear. CDR3 size: 16 residues. Trimming cost V 2 bases and J 0 bases, with 11 bases left between them. The germline V gene has CDR1 SNHLY and CDR2 FYNNEI. In DNA, the CDR3 is TGTGCCAGCAGTGAATTTGGGCGGAGCTCTGGAAACACCATATATTTT. This encodes CASSEFGRSSGNTIYF.

The chain employs TRBV9 and TRBJ2-7; D unclear. Germline CDR1 SGDLS, CDR2 YYNGEE. CDR3 length: 15 amino acids. Between the trimmed V and J ends, which lost 4 bases and 0 bases, there was a span of 14 bases. In DNA, the CDR3 is TGTGCCAGCAGCTCCGGATCCTCGAGCTCCTACGAGCAGTACTTC. Amino acid sequence: CASSSGSSSSYEQYF.

This clone was recorded once. Other DNA sequences in the sample encode the same CDR3. This chain joins TRBV27 and TRBJ2-1; D unresolved. Germline V gives CDR1 MNHEY, CDR2 SMNVEV (reference sequence). V was clipped by 2 bases and J by 0 bases, with 5 bases between them. This CDR3 comprises 14 residues. Here the CDR3 reads CASSLLSSYNEQFF. The DNA for the CDR3 is TGTGCCAGCAGTTTACTGTCCTCCTACAATGAGCAGTTCTTC.

This clone was recorded only once. The chain uses TRBV2 and TRBJ1-3, with D perhaps TRBD1 (5 bases). The CDR3 runs 14 residues. V was trimmed by 5 bases and J by 3 bases, leaving 11 bases between them. Per germline, CDR1 SNHLY and CDR2 FYNNEI. The CDR3 DNA is TGTGCCAGCAGTCCCCTGGGGGGTGGAAACACCATATATTTT. Residues: CASSPLGGGNTIYF. The complete variable domain, with remaining parts taken from reference TRBV2 and TRBJ1-3, reads EPEVTQTPSHQVTQMGQEVILRCVPISNHLYFYWYRQILGQKVEFLVSFYNNEISEKSEIFDDQFSVERPDGSNFTLKIRSTKLEDSAMYFCASSPLGGGNTIYFGEGSWLTVV.